Described below is a single T cell receptor (beta chain) sequence and its context. Germline V gene lookup returns CDR1 LGHDT and CDR2 YNNKEL (reference sequence). CDR3 length equals 17 residues. V lost 1 base to trimming and J lost 2 bases; unmatched junction nucleotides: 5. TCRdb's copy holds only in-frame clones and misses some; the assay was immunoSEQ multiplex PCR. The sample lists about 71,000 clones, 82% occurring once. This sample was taken from a study of blood T cell repertoires in COVID-19. Study-wide context: Specimens from acute and convalescent COVID-19 originated in the United States, Italy and Spain. T cells, B-cell-depleted T cells, or PBMCs provided the cDNA or gDNA that served as material.

This chain links TRBV3-1 (or the pseudogene TRBV3-2) with TRBJ1-4, with 9 bases aligning to TRBD1. Sequencing input: peripheral blood. The source of this sequence is a woman aged 80 or over with acute or convalescent COVID-19. Written as DNA, the CDR3 is TGTGCCAGCAGCCAAGGAGACAGGGGGTTGACTAATGAAAAACTGTTTTTT. It encodes CASSQGDRGLTNEKLFF.